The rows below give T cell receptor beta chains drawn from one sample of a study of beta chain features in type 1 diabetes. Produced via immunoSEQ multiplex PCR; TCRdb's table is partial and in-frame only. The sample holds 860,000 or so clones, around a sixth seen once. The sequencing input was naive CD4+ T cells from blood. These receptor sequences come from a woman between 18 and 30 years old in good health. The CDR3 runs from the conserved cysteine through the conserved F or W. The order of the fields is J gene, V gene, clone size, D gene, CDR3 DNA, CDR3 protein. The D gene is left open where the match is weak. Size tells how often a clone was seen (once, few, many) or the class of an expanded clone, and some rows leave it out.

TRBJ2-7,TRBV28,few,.,TGTGCCAGCAACGTACAGGGTCCAACCTACGAGCAGTACTTC,CASNVQGPTYEQYF
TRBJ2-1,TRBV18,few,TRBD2,TGTGCCAGCTCACCACTAGGGACTAGCGCGAGCAATGAGCAGTTCTTC,CASSPLGTSASNEQFF
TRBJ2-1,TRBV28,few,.,TGTGCCAGCAAGGGACACGCAACTCACTTTTACAATGAGCAGTTCTTC,CASKGHATHFYNEQFF
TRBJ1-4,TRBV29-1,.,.,TGCAGCGTTGAATCAGGGAGGGGCGAAAAACTGTTTTTT,CSVESGRGEKLFF
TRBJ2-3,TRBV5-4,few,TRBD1,TGTGCCAGCACCTCAGGGGGCCGACTTAACACAGATACGCAGTATTTT,CASTSGGRLNTDTQYF
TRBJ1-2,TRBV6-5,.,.,TGTGCCAGCAGTCCACGGCGAAAGCGGGGCTACACCTTC,CASSPRRKRGYTF
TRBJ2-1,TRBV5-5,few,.,TGTGCCAGCAGCGCAAACATAGCGGACAGCTCCTACAATGAGCAGTTCTTC,CASSANIADSSYNEQFF
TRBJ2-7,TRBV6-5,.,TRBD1,TGTGCCAGCAGTTACTCGTCAGGGGGCCTAACCTACGAGCAGTACTTC,CASSYSSGGLTYEQYF
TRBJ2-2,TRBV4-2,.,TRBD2,TGTGCCAGCAGCAATGGCGGACTAGCTTCCAACACCGGGGAGCTGTTTTTT,CASSNGGLASNTGELFF
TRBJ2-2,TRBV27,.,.,TGTGCCAGCACTCTGACTTTAAACACCGGGGAGCTGTTTTTT,CASTLTLNTGELFF
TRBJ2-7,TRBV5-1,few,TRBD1,TGCGCCAGCAGCTTGGCGCAGGGGGCGCAAGAGCAGTACTTC,CASSLAQGAQEQYF
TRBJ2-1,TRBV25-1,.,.,TGTGCCAGCAGTGACACCCGCGGGTACAATGAGCAGTTCTTC,CASSDTRGYNEQFF
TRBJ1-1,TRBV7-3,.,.,TGTGCCAGCAGCCTAACACCGTACACTGAAGCTTTCTTT,CASSLTPYTEAFF
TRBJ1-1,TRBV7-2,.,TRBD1,TGTGCCAGCAGCTTGGACAGGGGGTCTGAAGCTTTCTTT,CASSLDRGSEAFF
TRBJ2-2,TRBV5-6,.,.,TGTGCCAGCAGCTCCCGACCTACGGGAACCGGGGAGCTGTTTTTT,CASSSRPTGTGELFF
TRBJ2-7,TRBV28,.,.,TGTGCCAGCAGTTTTGGATTGGGGATTTACGAGCAGTACTTC,CASSFGLGIYEQYF
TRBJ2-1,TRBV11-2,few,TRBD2,TGTGCCAGCAGCTTAGGGTCGCTAGCGGGAAGGCAGTTCTTC,CASSLGSLAGRQFF
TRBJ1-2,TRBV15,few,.,TGTGCCACCAGCAGAGATACCGGGACACCACTTTTGACCTTC,CATSRDTGTPLLTF
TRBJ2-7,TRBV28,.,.,TGTGCCAGCTCCCAAGGACAGCCTTCCGAGCAGTACTTC,CASSQGQPSEQYF
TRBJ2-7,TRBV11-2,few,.,TGTGCCAGCAGCGTTGGACGGTATTCCTACGAGCAGTACTTC,CASSVGRYSYEQYF
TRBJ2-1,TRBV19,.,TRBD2,TGTGCCAGTAGTGGTGGTAAGGGGATTAGCGGGAGCTCCTACAATGAGCAGTTCTTC,CASSGGKGISGSSYNEQFF
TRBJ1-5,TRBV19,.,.,TGTGCCAGTAGTATGGGAGAAGGACCCCAGCATTTT,CASSMGEGPQHF
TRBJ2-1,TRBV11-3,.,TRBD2,TGTGCCAGCAGCTTGGGGGGACTAGCGGGAATGAATGAGCAGTTCTTC,CASSLGGLAGMNEQFF
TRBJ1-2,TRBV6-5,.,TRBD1,TGTGCCAGCAGCTGGGACAGGGTATCTGGCTACACCTTC,CASSWDRVSGYTF
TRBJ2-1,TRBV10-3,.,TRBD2,TGTGCCATCAGTGAAGGGACTAGCTATGGCAATGAGCAGTTCTTC,CAISEGTSYGNEQFF
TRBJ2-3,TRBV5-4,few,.,TGTGCCAGCAGCGGAGCGGATACGCAGTATTTT,CASSGADTQYF
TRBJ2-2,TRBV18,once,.,TGTGCCAGCTCACCTCTTCTAGCTGACACCGGGGAGCTGTTTTTT,CASSPLLADTGELFF
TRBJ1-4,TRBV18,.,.,TGTGCCAGCTCATCGATTAACAGGGCGACTAATGAAAAACTGTTTTTT,CASSSINRATNEKLFF
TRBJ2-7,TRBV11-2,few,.,TGTGCCAGCAGGGAGCAGAGCTCCTACGAGCAGTACTTC,CASREQSSYEQYF
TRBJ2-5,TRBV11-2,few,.,TGTGCCAGCAGGGGGTGGGCTGGAGAGACCCAGTACTTC,CASRGWAGETQYF
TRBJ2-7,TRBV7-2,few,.,TGTGCCAGCAGCGGACGGACAGAGAAGGGCGACGAGCAGTACTTC,CASSGRTEKGDEQYF
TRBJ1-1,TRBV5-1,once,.,TGCGCCAGCAGCTTGGTCTTCCGGTCAGCCTATCCCTCAAACACTGAAGCTTTCTTT,CASSLVFRSAYPSNTEAFF
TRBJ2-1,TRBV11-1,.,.,TGTGCCAGCAGCTTATCCAGTTACAATGAGCAGTTCTTC,CASSLSSYNEQFF
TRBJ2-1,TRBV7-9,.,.,TGTGCCAGCAGCTCCCTGGTGTATGAGCAGTTCTTC,CASSSLVYEQFF
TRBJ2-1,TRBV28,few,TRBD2,TGTGCCAGCAATCGGGCCGTAGCGGGCTCCTACAATGAGCAGTTCTTC,CASNRAVAGSYNEQFF
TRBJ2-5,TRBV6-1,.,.,TGTGCCAGCAGTGAATCTGGCACAAAAGAGACCCAGTACTTC,CASSESGTKETQYF
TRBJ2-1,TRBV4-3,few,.,TGCGCCAGCAGCCAAGAAAGGGGTAACAATGAGCAGTTCTTC,CASSQERGNNEQFF
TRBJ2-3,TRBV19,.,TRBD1,TGTGCCAGTAGTAACGGACAGGGGAGACCAGATACGCAGTATTTT,CASSNGQGRPDTQYF
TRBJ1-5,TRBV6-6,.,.,.,CASSTSGSGQPQHF
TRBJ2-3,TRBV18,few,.,TGTGCCAGCTCACCTGTGGCAGATACGCAGTATTTT,CASSPVADTQYF
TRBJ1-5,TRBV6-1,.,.,TGTGCCAGCAGTGAACTCAGCAATCAGCCCCAGCATTTT,CASSELSNQPQHF
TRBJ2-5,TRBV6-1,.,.,TGTGCCAGCAGTGAACCAACCGTAACGGCCCAGTACTTC,CASSEPTVTAQYF
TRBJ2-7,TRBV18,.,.,TGTGCCAGCTCACCGACTACCAATGGGAACGAGCAGTACTTC,CASSPTTNGNEQYF
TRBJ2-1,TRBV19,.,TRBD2,TGTGCCAGTAGTATTTGGCTAGCGGGAGATAGTGAGCAGTTCTTC,CASSIWLAGDSEQFF
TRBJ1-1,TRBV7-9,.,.,TGTGCCAGCAGCTTAGTTGTGGCTGAAGCTTTCTTT,CASSLVVAEAFF
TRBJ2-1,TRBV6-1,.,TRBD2,TGTGCCAGCAGTGAAAACTGGACTAGCGGGGACAATGAGCAGTTCTTC,CASSENWTSGDNEQFF
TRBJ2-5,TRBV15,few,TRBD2,TGTGCCACCAGCAGAGATCGGGGGGTCCAAGAGACCCAGTACTTC,CATSRDRGVQETQYF
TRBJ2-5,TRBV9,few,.,TGTGCCAGCAGCGTAGCGGCAGGGCGATCTGAGACCCAGTACTTC,CASSVAAGRSETQYF
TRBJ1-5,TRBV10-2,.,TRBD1,TGCGCCAGCAGTGGGGAACAGGGGCCATCTCAGCCCCAGCATTTT,CASSGEQGPSQPQHF
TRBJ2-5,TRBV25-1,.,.,TGTGCCACCAACTCGAGAAGGACCCAGTACTTC,CATNSRRTQYF
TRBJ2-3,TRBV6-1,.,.,TGTGCCAGCAGCGAACTCCGGACAAGCACAGATACGCAGTATTTT,CASSELRTSTDTQYF
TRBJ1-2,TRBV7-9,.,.,TGTGCCAGCAGCTTAGCCTGGAGGAGCTATGGCTACACCTTC,CASSLAWRSYGYTF
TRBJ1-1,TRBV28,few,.,TGTGCCAGCAGTTTGACGCAGGCCTCGGCTGAAGCTTTCTTT,CASSLTQASAEAFF
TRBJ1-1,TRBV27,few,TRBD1,TGTGCCAGCAGGAAGGGAGACAGGGCGAACACTGAAGCTTTCTTT,CASRKGDRANTEAFF
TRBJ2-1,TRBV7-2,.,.,TGTGCCAGCAGCCGTTCTGGTGAGCAGTTCTTC,CASSRSGEQFF
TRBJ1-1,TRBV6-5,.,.,TGTGCCAGCAGTTCAAGCCAGGGGAGAGAAGCTTTCTTT,CASSSSQGREAFF
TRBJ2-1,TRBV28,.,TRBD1,TGTGCCAGCAGTTTACGCGCCGGGACAGGGTTCAATGAGCAGTTCTTC,CASSLRAGTGFNEQFF